Listed here is a single T cell receptor beta chain. TCRdb called the 5' RACE reads again in MiXCR, with one record for every CDR3 protein. The sample yields 650,000 to 750,000 distinct CDR3 sequences, over 20% seen once. Germline loops: CDR1 DFQATT, CDR2 SNEGSKA (reference sequence). V was trimmed by 0 bases and J by 1 base, leaving 12 bases between them. The CDR3 extends over 15 amino acids. The donor group consisted entirely of healthy Caucasians. These data originate in a study of identical twins. The sample was also reused in another study, on T cells expressing NK-cell markers.

The sequencing sample was made of PBMCs. This clonotype was obtained from a woman between 18 and 30 years old in good health. The rearrangement uses TRBV20-1 and TRBJ2-5, with a tentative D call TRBD1 (5 bases). Written as DNA, the CDR3 is TGCAGTGCTAGAGATCGTCAGGGTGGCCAAGAGACCCAGTACTTC. Protein sequence: CSARDRQGGQETQYF.